These T cell receptor beta chains were read from a single sample in a study of CD8 T cell repertoires and HIV-1 epitope variants. Assay: immunoSEQ multiplex PCR; the TCRdb copy retains only in-frame clones and omits some. Of roughly 5,500 clones listed, about 62% are singletons. Their antigens remain unidentified. The sequencing sample was made of cultured CD8+ T cells derived from PBMCs. The receptors here all came from a male donor with HIV. The CDR3 runs from the conserved cysteine through the conserved F or W. A D gene is named only where the DNA matches it firmly. Not every row has a clone size; where given, it reads once, few, many or a size class.

abundance,j_gene,d_gene,v_gene,CDR3nt,CDR3aa
-,TRBJ1-2,TRBD1,TRBV6-1,TGTGCCAGCAGTGAAGCAGCGACAGGGAACTATGGCTACACCTTC,CASSEAATGNYGYTF
-,TRBJ2-7,-,TRBV10-3,TGTGCCATCAGTGAGGTCTTCCTGACGGGGATCTACGAGCAGTACTTC,CAISEVFLTGIYEQYF
-,TRBJ2-7,TRBD2,TRBV15,TGTGCCACCAGCAGAGCAACCTTAGCGGGGGACTCCTACGAGCAGTACTTC,CATSRATLAGDSYEQYF
-,TRBJ2-2,TRBD1,TRBV10-2,TGCGCCACCGACAGGGGGACCGGGGAGCTGTTTTTT,CATDRGTGELFF
few,TRBJ2-1,-,TRBV19,TGTGCCAGTAGTGCAGCCTGGGGCGGGCGTTACAATGAGCAGTTCTTC,CASSAAWGGRYNEQFF
-,TRBJ2-1,TRBD1,TRBV19,TGTGCCAGTAGTATCGGGACAGGGAGGAGCAATGAGCAGTTCTTC,CASSIGTGRSNEQFF
few,TRBJ1-5,-,TRBV6-6,TGTGCCAGCAGTTATCGAGGGTTAAACCAGCCCCAGCATTTT,CASSYRGLNQPQHF
few,TRBJ2-5,TRBD2,TRBV15,TGTGCCACCAGCAGAGATAGGCTAGCGGGGGAGACCCAGTACTTC,CATSRDRLAGETQYF
once,TRBJ2-7,TRBD2,TRBV29-1,TGCAGCGAGACAAGCCGAAGCGGGAGGGCCTTCTACGAGCAGTACTTC,CSETSRSGRAFYEQYF
-,TRBJ1-1,-,TRBV28,TGTGCCAGCAGTTTCGGGGGGCCTACGATAAACACTGAAGCTTTCTTT,CASSFGGPTINTEAFF
-,TRBJ2-1,-,TRBV11-1,TGTGCCAGCAGCTTAGCCGGACAGAGCTACAATGAGCAGTTCTTC,CASSLAGQSYNEQFF
-,TRBJ2-7,TRBD2,TRBV4-3,TGCGCCAGCAGCCAAGAAGCCGGGACTAGCAACTACGAGCAGTACTTC,CASSQEAGTSNYEQYF
-,TRBJ1-1,-,TRBV6-5,TGTGCCAGCAGTTACGGGGTGGTGGGGGTAAACACTGAAGCTTTCTTT,CASSYGVVGVNTEAFF
-,TRBJ2-7,TRBD2,TRBV27,TGTGCCAGCAGTTACTTGAGGGAGGGCCCGTACGAGCAGTACTTC,CASSYLREGPYEQYF
-,TRBJ1-1,-,TRBV28,TGTGCCAGCAGGACTTTATATGGCAGGCTGAACACTGAAGCTTTCTTT,CASRTLYGRLNTEAFF
-,TRBJ2-1,-,TRBV2,TGTGCCAGCAGTCCTTATCCTAAGAGCTACAATGAGCAGTTCTTC,CASSPYPKSYNEQFF
-,TRBJ2-7,-,TRBV30,TGTGCCTGGAGTGTAGGTAGGGCAGGGGTCTCCTACGAGCAGTACTTC,CAWSVGRAGVSYEQYF
-,TRBJ1-4,-,TRBV4-1,TGCGCCAGCAGCCAAGAGAGAAAGCTTTCAACTAATAGTGAAAAACTGTTTTTT,CASSQERKLSTNSEKLFF
-,TRBJ1-5,-,TRBV15,TGTGCCACCAGCCCGGCGGCCAGCCTCTCTGATCAGCCCCAGCATTTT,CATSPAASLSDQPQHF
few,TRBJ2-7,-,TRBV5-4,TGTGCCAGCAGCTTGGAGCCGGACTCCTACGAGCAGTACTTC,CASSLEPDSYEQYF
few,TRBJ2-7,TRBD2,TRBV27,TGTGCCAGCAGTTTATCGGCTAGCGGGGGCTACGAGCAGTACTTC,CASSLSASGGYEQYF
-,TRBJ2-1,-,TRBV6-5,TGTGCCAGCAGCTATGGCCGCTACAATGAGCAGTTCTTC,CASSYGRYNEQFF
hyperexpanded,TRBJ2-7,-,TRBV4-3,TGCGCCAGCAGCCAAGAGCCGGGAGCGGGCGCCCTGAGCTCCTACGAGCAGTACTTC,CASSQEPGAGALSSYEQYF
once,TRBJ2-3,TRBD2,TRBV7-4,TGTGCCAGCAGCTTATTTGGTAGCGGGGTCGCTGATTCCCACACAGATACGCAGTATTTT,CASSLFGSGVADSHTDTQYF
-,TRBJ2-2,-,TRBV7-2,TGTGCCAGCAGCTTAGCGTCGGACCCTGACACCGGGGAGCTGTTTTTT,CASSLASDPDTGELFF
-,TRBJ2-7,TRBD1,TRBV5-5,TGTGCCAGCAGCCCCGATACAGGGGGCTTCAACGAGCAGTACTTC,CASSPDTGGFNEQYF
-,TRBJ2-3,TRBD2,TRBV19,TGTGCCAGTGGTGGACTAGCGGGAGTAGATACGCAGTATTTT,CASGGLAGVDTQYF